This T cell receptor beta chain was sequenced for a study of T cell repertoires in cytomegalovirus infection. Study results and caveats: Carriage of CMV together with the relevant HLA was identifiable through cumulative public TCR beta family frequency. Dominating the ex vivo response were HLA-C-restricted CMV-specific TCR beta clonotypes.

Comments on this clonotype: Its specificity is unknown.

Per the germline V gene, CDR1 is SNHLY and CDR2 is FYNNEI. This CDR3 spans 13 amino acids. The V end was cut by 5 bases, the J end by 4 bases, with 8 bases between. TCRdb reprocessed the reads via MiXCR and lists one record per CDR3 protein. The table includes 110,000 to 150,000 distinct CDR3 sequences, about 6.3% detected once. The chain couples TRBV2 to TRBJ1-4, with D unresolved. The sequence derives from a human donor in good health (CMV status not recorded). Some clones in this sample may be carry-over from other donors' samples. The sequenced sample consisted of PBMCs. The CDR3: CASSYAGNEKLFF. The CDR3 nucleotides are TGTGCCAGCAGTTACGCGGGTAATGAAAAACTGTTTTTT.